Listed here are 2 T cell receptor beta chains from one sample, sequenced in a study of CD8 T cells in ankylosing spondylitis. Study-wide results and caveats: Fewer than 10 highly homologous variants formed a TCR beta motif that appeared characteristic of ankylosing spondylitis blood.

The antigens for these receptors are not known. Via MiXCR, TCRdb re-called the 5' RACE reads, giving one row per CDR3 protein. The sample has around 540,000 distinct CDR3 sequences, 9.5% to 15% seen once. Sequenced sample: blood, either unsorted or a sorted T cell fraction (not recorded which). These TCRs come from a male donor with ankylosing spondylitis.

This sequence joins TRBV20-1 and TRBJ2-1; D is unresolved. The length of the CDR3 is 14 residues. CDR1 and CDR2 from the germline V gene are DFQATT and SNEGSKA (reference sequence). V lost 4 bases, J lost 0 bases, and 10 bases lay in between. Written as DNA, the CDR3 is TGCAGTGCTACCGACTGGGGCTCCTACAATGAGCAGTTCTTC. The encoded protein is CSATDWGSYNEQFF.

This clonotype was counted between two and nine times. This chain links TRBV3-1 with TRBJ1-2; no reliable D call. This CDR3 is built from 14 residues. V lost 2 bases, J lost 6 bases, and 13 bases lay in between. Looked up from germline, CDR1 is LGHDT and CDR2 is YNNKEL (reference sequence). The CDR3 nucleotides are TGTGCCAGCAGCCAAAACGGGATGGTTCATGGCTACACCTTC. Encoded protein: CASSQNGMVHGYTF.